This T cell receptor beta chain appears in the sequencing data of a study of CD8 T cells in ankylosing spondylitis. This clonotype was counted ten times or more. Its matching antigen is unknown. Using its own MiXCR run on the 5' RACE reads, TCRdb lists one record per CDR3 protein. The table includes under 300,000 distinct CDR3 sequences, about 10% detected once. The V and J ends lost 6 bases and 0 bases respectively, with 12 bases between them. The germline CDR1 and CDR2 sequences are SQVTM and ANQGSEA. The CDR3 is 14 amino acids. Overall study results and limits: Some of the motif variants had earlier been found in reactive arthritis patients' fluid and blood.

Source material: blood, either unsorted or a sorted T cell fraction (not recorded which). The chain combines TRBV29-1 with TRBJ2-1; tentatively, D is TRBD1 (6 bases). The origin of this receptor is a male donor with ankylosing spondylitis or in good health (not recorded which). The CDR3 loop reads CSVRGKDSYNEQFF. In nucleotides, the CDR3 is TGCAGCGTGAGGGGGAAAGACTCCTACAATGAGCAGTTCTTC.